This TCR beta chain was identified during a study of cytomegalovirus exposure and HLA in healthy donors. Study-wide results and limits: Later analysis identified several of the most significant clusters that appeared linked to common viral pathogens.

About this clone itself: Its antigen remains unidentified.

Primers included in the PCR were 60 Vbeta and 13 Jbeta primers. Assay used: immunoSEQ multiplex PCR; TCRdb lists only in-frame clones, some missing. The profile shows fewer than 150,000 clones, around 73% of them singletons. Germline V gene sequence: CDR1 MNHEY, CDR2 SVGAGI. The CDR3 runs to 14 residues. Losses at the gene ends were 6 bases for V and 3 bases for J; bases not matched to a gene: 5. This sequence was found in a human donor in good health. The V and J genes are TRBV6-5 and TRBJ1-5; TRBD1 matches at 7 bases. The sample taken for sequencing was PBMCs. The CDR3 spells CASRFTGDNQPQHF. The DNA for the CDR3 is TGTGCCAGCAGATTTACAGGGGACAATCAGCCCCAGCATTTT.